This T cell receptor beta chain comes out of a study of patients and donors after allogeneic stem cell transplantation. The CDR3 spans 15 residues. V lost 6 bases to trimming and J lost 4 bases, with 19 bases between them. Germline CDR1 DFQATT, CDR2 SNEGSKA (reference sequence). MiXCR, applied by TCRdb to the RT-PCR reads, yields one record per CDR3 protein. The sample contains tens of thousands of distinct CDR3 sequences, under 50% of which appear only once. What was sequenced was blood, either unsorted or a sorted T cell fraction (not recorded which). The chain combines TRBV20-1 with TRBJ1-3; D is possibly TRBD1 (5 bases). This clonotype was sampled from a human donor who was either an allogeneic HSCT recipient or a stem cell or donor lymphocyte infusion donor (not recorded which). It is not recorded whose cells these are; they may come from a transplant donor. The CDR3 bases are TGCAGTGCCTCGCCCCCCGGGACCCCCGGAAACACCATATATTTT. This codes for CSASPPGTPGNTIYF.